What follows are 27 T cell receptor beta chains derived from one specimen sequenced in a study of T-cell reconstitution after alpha-beta-depleted transplantation in children. The library targeted TCRbeta and was prepared with unique molecular identifiers. TCRdb processed the PCR reads anew with MiXCR; each CDR3 protein has one entry. The sample shows about 980,000 distinct CDR3 sequences, roughly 31% of them seen only once. The sample was PBMCs, mostly from graft donor cells, taken 360 days after TCRalphabeta/CD19-depleted stem cell transplant. Receptors originate from a boy less than two years old who had a stem cell transplant for SCID, so the T cells may come from the graft donor.

This chain joins TRBV11-2 and TRBJ2-2, with 15 bases lining up with TRBD2. The CDR3 runs to 18 residues. Looked up from germline, CDR1 is SGHAT and CDR2 is FQNNGV. V shed 4 bases, J shed 6 bases, and the junction held 9 bases outside the gene matches. The CDR3, as DNA: TGTGCCAGCAGCTCCCCGGGACTAGCGGGGGGTCGGGCCGGGGAGCTGTTTTTT. Translation gives CASSSPGLAGGRAGELFF.

The sample holds many counts of this clonotype. The chain links TRBV25-1 to TRBJ1-2; D might be TRBD1 (6 bases). Trimming shortened V by 2 bases and J by 8 bases, and 12 bases separated the two germline ends. This CDR3 has 13 amino acids. In germline, CDR1 is MGHDK, CDR2 SYGVNS. The CDR3 loop reads CASSERQGQGYTF. The CDR3 DNA reads TGTGCCAGCAGTGAAAGGCAGGGGCAAGGCTACACCTTC.

The rearrangement links TRBV9 to TRBJ2-6; 7 bases line up with TRBD2. V shed 3 bases, J shed 2 bases, and the junction held 5 bases outside the gene matches. CDR1 SGDLS and CDR2 YYNGEE come from the germline V gene. This CDR3 is 16 amino acids long. The CDR3 bases are TGTGCCAGCAGCGCGGATGGGGGGGCTGGGGCCAACGTCCTGACTTTC. It translates to CASSADGGAGANVLTF.

This chain connects TRBV4-1 to TRBJ2-1; D gene uncertain. V was cut by 1 base and J by 10 bases, with 14 bases left in between. Germline loops: CDR1 MGHRA, CDR2 YSYEKL. This CDR3 has 14 residues. The CDR3 nucleotides are TGCGCCAGCAGCCAAGTAGGGCGGCAGTCAGAGCAGTTCTTC. Protein product: CASSQVGRQSEQFF.

The chain carries TRBV4-1 and TRBJ2-2, with D possibly TRBD1 on 7 matching bases. The CDR3 is 16 residues long. Germline CDR1 MGHRA, CDR2 YSYEKL. The germline V and J ends were trimmed by 5 bases and 4 bases, with 17 bases remaining between them. This chain's CDR3 is CASSGPRGESTGELFF. The CDR3 nucleotides read TGCGCCAGCAGCGGCCCCAGGGGGGAGAGCACCGGGGAGCTGTTTTTT.

V gene TRBV29-1 combines with J gene TRBJ2-1; 9 bases are shared with TRBD1. Losses at the gene ends were 1 base for V and 6 bases for J; bases not matched to a gene: 10. The CDR3 spans 16 residues. Germline V lookup: CDR1 SQVTM, CDR2 ANQGSEA. The CDR3 reads CSVEVVGQGRVNEQFF. The CDR3, as DNA: TGCAGCGTTGAAGTAGTGGGACAGGGTCGGGTCAATGAGCAGTTCTTC.

Only a few counts were recorded for this clonotype. This chain links TRBV7-8 with TRBJ2-3, with D perhaps assigned TRBD1 or TRBD2 (5 bases each). V lost 2 bases, J lost 5 bases, and 20 bases lay in between. Germline-derived CDR1 and CDR2 are SGHVS and FQNEAQ. The CDR3 runs to 17 residues. CDR3 sequence reads: CASSLPPGPGTRDTQYF. In DNA, the CDR3 is TGTGCCAGCAGCTTACCCCCGGGACCGGGTACAAGAGATACGCAGTATTTT.

This clonotype was counted a few times. The chain links TRBV21-1 to TRBJ2-7; the DNA was not compared with TRBD1, the D call given in the table. TRBV21-1 has pseudogene status. The CDR3 spans 15 residues. The CDR3 reads CASSKGQGKRYEQYF. The CDR3 nucleotides read TGTGCCAGCAGCAAGGGACAGGGGAAGCGGTACGAGCAGTACTTC.

The rearrangement joins TRBV6-5 to TRBJ2-5, with 7 bases lining up with TRBD2. CDR1 and CDR2 from the germline V gene are MNHEY and SVGAGI. V gave up 0 bases and J gave up 0 bases; unmatched junction bases: 1. CDR3 length equals 15 residues. DNA of the CDR3: TGTGCCAGCAGTTACTCTGCGGGGGACCAAGAGACCCAGTACTTC. This codes for CASSYSAGDQETQYF.

The chain uses TRBV5-1 and TRBJ2-7, with D perhaps TRBD2 (6 bases). In germline, CDR1 is SGHRS, CDR2 YFSETQ. V was pared by 4 bases and J by 2 bases, with 16 bases between. This CDR3 spans 15 amino acids. The CDR3, as DNA: TGCGCCAGCAGCAGGGGCGGGGAGGAGCCCTACGAGCAGTACTTC. Amino acid sequence: CASSRGGEEPYEQYF.

This clonotype was picked up a small number of times. V usage is TRBV5-1 and J usage is TRBJ2-7, with a possible D match to TRBD1 (5 bases). From germline, CDR1 is SGHRS and CDR2 YFSETQ. Deletions cut 0 bases from V and 0 bases from J, with 7 bases between. There are 14 residues in the CDR3. CDR3 protein: CASSLGTNSYEQYF. In DNA form, the CDR3 reads TGCGCCAGCAGCTTGGGGACAAACTCCTACGAGCAGTACTTC.

In its sample, this clonotype was seen a few times. V usage is TRBV5-5 and J usage is TRBJ1-3, with D perhaps TRBD1 (6 bases). CDR1 and CDR2 (germline): SGHKS, YYEKEE (reference sequence). The CDR3 loop spans 14 amino acids. Trimming pared 1 base from V and 5 bases from J, leaving 10 bases between. The CDR3 spells CASSLSQGRNTIYF. Here the CDR3 DNA reads TGTGCCAGCAGCTTGTCACAGGGCCGAAACACCATATATTTT.

The chain is built from TRBV19 and TRBJ1-1, with 7 bases aligning to TRBD1. Germline V gives CDR1 LNHDA, CDR2 SQIVND (reference sequence). The CDR3 runs to 11 residues. CDR3 DNA sequence: TGTGCACTTCGACAGGGAACTGAAGCTTTCTTT. Its protein product is CALRQGTEAFF.

V usage is TRBV4-1 and J usage is TRBJ1-3, with D unresolved. Trimming took 1 base from V and 4 from J, leaving 8 bases between them. CDR1 and CDR2 from the germline V gene are MGHRA and YSYEKL. The CDR3 consists of 14 residues. CDR3 amino acids: CASSQVWGGNTIYF. For the CDR3, the DNA is TGCGCCAGCAGCCAAGTGTGGGGAGGAAACACCATATATTTT.

CDR3 DNA: TGTGCCTGGAGTGTTTGGCAGGCGACCCTTCAAGAGACCCAGTACTTC. Translated, it gives CAWSVWQATLQETQYF. The chain uses TRBV30 and TRBJ2-5; D is undetermined. The CDR3 loop spans 16 amino acids. CDR1 GTSNPN and CDR2 SVGIG come from the germline V gene (reference sequence). V shed 0 bases and J shed 2 bases, with 16 bases lying between them.

The chain recombines TRBV6-5 with TRBJ2-2; D remains ambiguous. CDR3 length: 14 residues. Germline V gene lookup returns CDR1 MNHEY and CDR2 SVGAGI. Trimming stripped 0 bases from V and 7 bases from J, with 9 bases between. The CDR3 sequence is CASSYSGSRGELFF. The CDR3 DNA sequence: TGTGCCAGCAGTTACTCGGGCAGCCGCGGGGAGCTGTTTTTT.

In its sample, this clonotype was seen a few times. V and J are TRBV2 and TRBJ2-7; TRBD1 is a possible D gene (5 bases). Deletions cut 7 bases from V and 6 bases from J, with 19 bases between. The CDR3 consists of 14 residues. Germline V gives CDR1 SNHLY, CDR2 FYNNEI. In nucleotides, the CDR3 is TGTGCCAGCAACCCGACAGAAGGGGTGTCCGAGCAGTACTTC. It translates to CASNPTEGVSEQYF.

This clonotype was counted a few times. The V call is TRBV29-1, the J call TRBJ2-7; 9 nucleotides align to TRBD1. CDR3 length equals 17 residues. From germline, CDR1 is SQVTM and CDR2 ANQGSEA. The junction had 13 bases not matched to a gene; V was cut back by 4 bases and J by 0 bases. DNA for the CDR3: TGCAGCGTTGTTAAGGACAGGGGCACAGTAAGCTCCTACGAGCAGTACTTC. Amino acid sequence: CSVVKDRGTVSSYEQYF.

The rearrangement uses TRBV12-3 or TRBV12-4 and TRBJ2-1; D not certain. The CDR3 contains 15 residues. V was pared by 4 bases and J by 3 bases, with 13 bases between. CDR3 sequence: CASSSLKGNYNEQFF. DNA of the CDR3: TGTGCCAGCAGTTCCCTTAAAGGGAACTACAATGAGCAGTTCTTC.

This clonotype was picked up many times. V usage is TRBV5-1 and J usage is TRBJ1-3; TRBD1 matches 8 bases. Per germline, CDR1 SGHRS and CDR2 YFSETQ. The J segment lost 2 bases and the V segment lost 4 bases, leaving 2 bases of the junction unmatched. CDR3 length: 14 amino acids. CDR3 protein: CASSLGQAGNTIYF. The CDR3 DNA is TGCGCCAGCAGCCTGGGACAGGCTGGAAACACCATATATTTT.

Worth noting for this clonotype: The junction differs from germline at one of its ends, possibly a read error. This chain joins TRBV10-2 and TRBJ1-4, with D hard to call. Germline lookup yields CDR1 WSHSY and CDR2 SAAADI. The CDR3 contains 15 residues. The CDR3 sequence: CVSSEGLRTNEKLFF. CDR3 sequence (DNA): TGCGTCAGCAGTGAGGGTCTGCGGACTAATGAAAAACTGTTTTTT.

The chain carries TRBV11-2 and TRBJ1-2; D is unresolved. Looked up from germline, CDR1 is SGHAT and CDR2 is FQNNGV. The CDR3 runs 12 residues. Trimming cost V 4 bases and J 9 bases, with 12 bases left between them. For the CDR3, the DNA is TGTGCCAGCAGCTCGCACATACGTCGCTACACCTTC. Encoded protein: CASSSHIRRYTF. Full variable domain (missing parts from reference TRBV11-2 and TRBJ1-2): EAGVAQSPRYKIIEKRQSVAFWCNPISGHATLYWYQQILGQGPKLLIQFQNNGVVDDSQLPKDRFSAERLKGVDSTLKIQPAKLEDSAVYLCASSSHIRRYTFGSGTRLTVV.

This clonotype was detected a few times. The V gene is TRBV7-2, the J gene TRBJ2-1, with 11 bases lining up with TRBD2. The CDR3 runs to 16 residues. V gave up 3 bases and J gave up 4 bases; unmatched junction bases: 5. Germline CDR1 and CDR2: SGHTA and FQGNSA. The DNA for the CDR3 is TGTGCCAGCAGCTTGCGACTAGCGGGGAGATACAATGAGCAGTTCTTC. Translating it yields CASSLRLAGRYNEQFF.

This chain links TRBV2 with TRBJ1-1; D call uncertain. Germline values: CDR1 SNHLY, CDR2 FYNNEI. Trimming stripped 5 bases from V and 0 bases from J, with 16 bases between. The CDR3 consists of 16 residues. The CDR3 nucleotides are TGTGCCAGCAGTCCTCTAATATACACAGTGAACACTGAAGCTTTCTTT. Translating it yields CASSPLIYTVNTEAFF.

The table lists this clonotype with a few counts. This rearrangement joins TRBV15 to TRBJ2-1; TRBD2 matches 13 bases. Trimming cost V 3 bases and J 1 base; bases outside gene matches: 3. The CDR3 is 17 amino acids. Germline V gene data show CDR1 as LNHNV and CDR2 as YYDKDF (reference sequence). This CDR3 is CATSRGLAGPSYNEQFF. The CDR3, as DNA: TGTGCCACCAGCAGGGGACTAGCGGGACCGTCCTACAATGAGCAGTTCTTC.

This clonotype was found once. The chain links TRBV29-1 to TRBJ2-3, with unresolved D. CDR1 is SQVTM, CDR2 ANQGSEA, per germline. The CDR3 consists of 16 residues. The V gene lost 7 bases and the J gene lost 1 base, with 21 bases spanning the gap. The CDR3 loop reads CSARRLSGGGTDTQYF. The CDR3 nucleotides are TGCAGCGCCCGAAGATTGTCCGGTGGGGGCACAGATACGCAGTATTTT.

The chain is built from TRBV18 and TRBJ1-6; a weak D match, TRBD1 (5 bases). V was clipped by 1 base and J by 7 bases, with 8 bases between them. From germline, CDR1 is KGHSH and CDR2 LQKENI. The CDR3 length is 14 residues. The CDR3 nucleotides are TGTGCCAGCTCACCACAGGGGAAGAATTCACCCCTCCACTTT. Its protein is CASSPQGKNSPLHF.